Listed below are T cell receptor beta chains from one sample, sequenced in a study of blood T cell repertoires in COVID-19. Assay: immunoSEQ multiplex PCR; the TCRdb copy retains only in-frame clones and omits some. The data show around 150,000 clones, approximately 80% seen once. Sequenced sample: peripheral blood. The receptors were gathered from a man between 65 and 85 years old with acute or convalescent COVID-19. The CDR3 runs from the conserved cysteine through the conserved F or W.

CDR3aa: CATSGPPGVPPYEQYF
v_gene: TRBV24-1

CDR3aa: CASSYGLAGRGTQYF
v_gene: TRBV2

CDR3aa: CASSGQGRAQPQHF
v_gene: TRBV6-4

CDR3aa: CASSLRLAGDPGELFF
v_gene: TRBV5-4

CDR3aa: CATRQTNQPQHF
v_gene: TRBV28

CDR3aa: CASSFFSGVADTQYF
v_gene: TRBV27

CDR3aa: CASRPTSPGELFF
v_gene: TRBV12-3/TRBV12-4

CDR3aa: CASSGLQNSGGYTF
v_gene: TRBV18

CDR3aa: CASSQDRGYGYTF
v_gene: TRBV27

CDR3aa: CASGAPRSSGANVLTF
v_gene: TRBV19

CDR3aa: CASIPWTGRQPQHF
v_gene: TRBV28

CDR3aa: CASSRDRGSNEKLFF
v_gene: TRBV28

CDR3aa: CASSPSGIDTQYF
v_gene: TRBV7-3

CDR3aa: CASSARGNTIYF
v_gene: TRBV2

CDR3aa: CAIGGLGYEQYF
v_gene: TRBV2

CDR3aa: CASSSRGLAGVGELFF
v_gene: TRBV5-4

CDR3aa: CAVRDRYTDTQYF
v_gene: TRBV5-1

CDR3aa: CASSDPPPGQGFPEAFF
v_gene: TRBV2

CDR3aa: CASSRQAETQYF
v_gene: TRBV7-9

CDR3aa: CASSISGSSNEQFF
v_gene: TRBV9

CDR3aa: CASTPGTGSTYEQYF
v_gene: TRBV9

CDR3aa: CASATSGSGEQFF
v_gene: TRBV3-1/TRBV3-2

CDR3aa: CASRDTDREETQYF
v_gene: TRBV6-5

CDR3aa: CASSPTEGSPLHF
v_gene: TRBV12-3/TRBV12-4

CDR3aa: CASSYLRIGGYGYTF
v_gene: TRBV6-5

CDR3aa: CASSASRGQRGEKLFF
v_gene: TRBV25-1